These T cell receptor beta chains were read from a single sample in a study of blood T cell repertoires in COVID-19. Only in-frame clones appear in the TCRdb table, and some are missing; sequencing was by immunoSEQ multiplex PCR. The sample yields over 200,000 clones, around 80% seen once. Sequencing was performed on peripheral blood. The origin of the receptors is a human donor in a cohort sampled during active COVID-19. Each CDR3 is given with its conserved first and last residue. Each record gives: D gene, clone size, V gene, J gene, CDR3 protein, CDR3 DNA. D genes are given only for firm matches. Expanded clones are given a class, and other clones once, few, many or no size at all.

>-|-|TRBV28|TRBJ1-2
CASRPTGGYGYTF
TGTGCCAGCAGACCCACAGGTGGCTATGGCTACACCTTC
>TRBD1|-|TRBV18|TRBJ2-1
CASSPRTGGSSYNEQFF
TGTGCCAGCTCACCCCGGACAGGGGGAAGCTCCTACAATGAGCAGTTCTTC
>-|few|TRBV28|TRBJ2-1
CASSFPSSLTLSYNEQFF
TGTGCCAGCAGTTTCCCTTCGTCTCTAACCCTCTCCTACAATGAGCAGTTCTTC
>TRBD1|-|TRBV7-3|TRBJ1-1
CASSLNGQGANTEAFF
TGTGCCAGCAGCTTAAATGGGCAGGGGGCGAACACTGAAGCTTTCTTT
>TRBD1|-|TRBV14|TRBJ2-7
CASSRTGDYEQYF
TGTGCCAGCAGTCGGACAGGAGACTACGAGCAGTACTTC
>-|-|TRBV5-5|TRBJ1-5
CASSFLENQPQHF
TGTGCCAGCAGCTTCCTAGAGAATCAGCCCCAGCATTTT
>TRBD1|-|TRBV28|TRBJ1-1
CASSKTGVSMNTEAFF
TGTGCCAGCAGTAAAACAGGGGTTAGCATGAACACTGAAGCTTTCTTT
>TRBD2|-|TRBV7-9|TRBJ2-7
CASSQGLALDYEQYF
TGTGCCAGCAGCCAGGGACTAGCGCTAGACTACGAGCAGTACTTC
>TRBD1|-|TRBV5-1|TRBJ2-7
CASSSGQYPYEQYF
TGCGCCAGCAGCTCGGGACAGTACCCCTACGAGCAGTACTTC
>TRBD2|-|TRBV10-2|TRBJ2-5
CATTGLAAETQYF
TGCGCCACCACGGGGCTAGCGGCGGAGACCCAGTACTTC
>TRBD2|-|TRBV6-1|TRBJ2-5
CASSDHGPGGGTQETQYF
TGTGCCAGCAGTGACCACGGTCCCGGCGGGGGGACCCAAGAGACCCAGTACTTC
>TRBD1|-|TRBV7-8|TRBJ1-4
CASSLESGGGEKLFF
TGTGCCAGCAGCTTAGAATCAGGGGGAGGCGAAAAACTGTTTTTT
>TRBD1|once|TRBV24-1|TRBJ2-6
CATSDWGQGAKGANVLTF
TGTGCCACCAGTGACTGGGGACAGGGGGCGAAAGGGGCCAACGTCCTGACTTTC
>TRBD1|-|TRBV18|TRBJ1-5
CASSPRYIGTDVNSNQPQHF
TGTGCCAGCTCACCACGATACATTGGGACAGACGTAAATAGCAATCAGCCCCAGCATTTT
>TRBD1|-|TRBV6-5|TRBJ2-3
CASRGGQGRTDTQYF
TGTGCCAGCAGAGGTGGACAGGGGAGGACAGATACGCAGTATTTT
>-|-|TRBV19|TRBJ1-5
CASSQNSVGLEVGQPQHF
TGTGCCAGTAGTCAAAATTCGGTAGGGTTGGAGGTAGGTCAGCCCCAGCATTTT
>-|once|TRBV2|TRBJ2-7
CASTREGGEQYF
TGTGCCAGCACCAGGGAGGGGGGCGAGCAGTACTTC
>TRBD2|-|TRBV5-1|TRBJ2-1
CASSWGLAGVDEQFF
TGCGCCAGCAGCTGGGGACTAGCGGGAGTCGATGAGCAGTTCTTC
>-|-|TRBV4-1|TRBJ2-1
CASSQVADSYNEQFF
TGCGCCAGCAGCCAAGTAGCGGACTCGTACAATGAGCAGTTCTTC
>TRBD2|-|TRBV6-2/TRBV6-3|TRBJ2-1
CASSPGTSGRRSYNEQFF
TGTGCCAGCAGCCCTGGGACTAGCGGGAGGAGGTCCTACAATGAGCAGTTCTTC
>TRBD1|-|TRBV5-1|TRBJ2-7
CASSADREDEQYF
TGCGCCAGCAGCGCGGACAGGGAGGACGAGCAGTACTTC
>-|-|TRBV13|TRBJ2-6
CASSLGYAGPIGANVLTF
TGTGCCAGCAGCTTGGGGTATGCGGGTCCAATTGGGGCCAACGTCCTGACTTTC
>-|few|TRBV18|TRBJ1-1
CASSPQLGPNTEAFF
TGTGCCAGCTCACCGCAGCTGGGCCCGAACACTGAAGCTTTCTTT
>TRBD1|-|TRBV28|TRBJ1-2
CASRRTGSGGYTF
TGTGCCAGCAGGCGGACAGGGTCCGGCGGCTACACCTTC
>TRBD2|-|TRBV5-4|TRBJ2-7
CASSRSGTSNHEQYF
TGTGCCAGCAGCAGATCCGGGACTAGTAATCACGAGCAGTACTTC
>TRBD2|-|TRBV9|TRBJ2-7
CASSAAPGLAREQYF
TGTGCCAGCAGCGCCGCCCCGGGACTAGCGCGCGAGCAGTACTTC
>TRBD1|-|TRBV10-2|TRBJ1-3
CASGQGKGNTIYF
TGCGCCAGCGGACAGGGGAAAGGAAACACCATATATTTT
>TRBD2|-|TRBV28|TRBJ2-5
CASSSGTSIRTQYF
TGTGCCAGCAGTTCCGGGACTAGCATAAGGACCCAGTACTTC
>-|-|TRBV3-1/TRBV3-2|TRBJ2-1
CASSLRGTHNEQFF
TGTGCCAGCAGCCTGCGTGGGACTCACAATGAGCAGTTCTTC
>-|-|TRBV6-2/TRBV6-3|TRBJ2-7
CASSSGPWAYEQYF
TGTGCCAGCAGTTCAGGGCCATGGGCCTACGAGCAGTACTTC
>TRBD2|-|TRBV7-8|TRBJ2-7
CASSLDSLAGGPFYEQYF
TGTGCCAGCAGCTTAGATTCGCTAGCGGGAGGGCCGTTCTACGAGCAGTACTTC
>-|-|TRBV9|TRBJ2-7
CASSPSGGSSYEQYF
TGTGCCAGCAGCCCCAGTGGGGGGAGCTCCTACGAGCAGTACTTC
>-|few|TRBV18|TRBJ2-7
CASSPMTQGYEQYF
TGTGCCAGCTCACCTATGACGCAGGGGTACGAGCAGTACTTC
>TRBD2|-|TRBV11-3|TRBJ2-7
CASSLTSGSNEQYF
TGTGCCAGCAGCTTAACTAGCGGGAGTAACGAGCAGTACTTC
>-|-|TRBV9|TRBJ2-1
CASSAGQSNEQFF
TGTGCCAGCAGCGCCGGACAGAGCAATGAGCAGTTCTTC
>TRBD2|-|TRBV11-2|TRBJ2-7
CASSSTSAYPYEQYF
TGTGCCAGCAGCTCCACTAGCGCGTACCCCTACGAGCAGTACTTC
>-|-|TRBV4-3|TRBJ1-4
CASSQDQAGATNEKLFF
TGCGCCAGCAGCCAAGATCAAGCTGGGGCTACTAATGAAAAACTGTTTTTT
>TRBD1|once|TRBV11-1|TRBJ2-5
CASSPRDRGGFETQYF
TGTGCCAGCAGTCCCCGGGACAGGGGGGGTTTCGAGACCCAGTACTTC
>TRBD1|-|TRBV27|TRBJ1-2
CASSHYRGNYGYTF
TGTGCCAGCTCTCATTACAGGGGTAACTATGGCTACACCTTC
>-|-|TRBV5-5|TRBJ1-2
CASSLAGNYGYTF
TGTGCCAGCAGCTTGGCAGGGAACTATGGCTACACCTTC
>TRBD2|-|TRBV27|TRBJ2-5
CASGFLAGALETQYF
TGTGCCAGCGGATTTCTAGCGGGAGCTTTGGAGACCCAGTACTTC
>-|few|TRBV19|TRBJ1-1
CASSPGWMNTEAFF
TGTGCCAGTAGCCCGGGGTGGATGAACACTGAAGCTTTCTTT